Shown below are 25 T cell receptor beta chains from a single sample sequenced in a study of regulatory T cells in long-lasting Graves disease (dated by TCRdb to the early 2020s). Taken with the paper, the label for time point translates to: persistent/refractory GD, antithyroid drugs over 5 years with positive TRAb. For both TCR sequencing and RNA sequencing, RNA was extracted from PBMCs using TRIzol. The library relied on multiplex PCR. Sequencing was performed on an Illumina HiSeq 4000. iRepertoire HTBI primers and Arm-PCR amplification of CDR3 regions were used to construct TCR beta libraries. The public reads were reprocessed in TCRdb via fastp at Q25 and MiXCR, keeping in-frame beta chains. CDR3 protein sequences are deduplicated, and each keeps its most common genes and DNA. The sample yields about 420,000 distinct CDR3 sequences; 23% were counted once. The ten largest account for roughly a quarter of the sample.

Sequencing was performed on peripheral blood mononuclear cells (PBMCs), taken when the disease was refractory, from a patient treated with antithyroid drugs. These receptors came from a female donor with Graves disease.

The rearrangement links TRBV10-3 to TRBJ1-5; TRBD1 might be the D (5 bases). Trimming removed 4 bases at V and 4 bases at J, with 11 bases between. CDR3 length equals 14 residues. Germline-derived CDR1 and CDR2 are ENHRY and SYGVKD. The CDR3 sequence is CAISADSANQPQHF. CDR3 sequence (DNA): TGTGCCATCAGTGCTGACAGCGCTAATCAGCCCCAGCATTTT.

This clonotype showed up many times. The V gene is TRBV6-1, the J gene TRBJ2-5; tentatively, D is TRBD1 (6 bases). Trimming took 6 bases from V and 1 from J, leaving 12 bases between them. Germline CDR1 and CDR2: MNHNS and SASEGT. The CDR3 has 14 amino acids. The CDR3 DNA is TGTGCCAGCAGCCGGGACAAAGCCCAAGAGACCCAGTACTTC. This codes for CASSRDKAQETQYF.

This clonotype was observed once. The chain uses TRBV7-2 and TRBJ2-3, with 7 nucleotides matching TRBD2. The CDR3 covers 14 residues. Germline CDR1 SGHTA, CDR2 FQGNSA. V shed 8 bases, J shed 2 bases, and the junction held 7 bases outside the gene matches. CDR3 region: CASGRTRLTDTQYF. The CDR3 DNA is TGTGCCAGCGGAAGGACTAGACTCACAGATACGCAGTATTTT.

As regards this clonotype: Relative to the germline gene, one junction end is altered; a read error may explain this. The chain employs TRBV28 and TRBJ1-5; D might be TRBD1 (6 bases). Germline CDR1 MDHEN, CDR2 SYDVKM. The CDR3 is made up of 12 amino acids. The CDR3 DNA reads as TGTGCCAGCAGATTATCGACAGGGCCCCAGCATTTT. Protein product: CASRLSTGPQHF.

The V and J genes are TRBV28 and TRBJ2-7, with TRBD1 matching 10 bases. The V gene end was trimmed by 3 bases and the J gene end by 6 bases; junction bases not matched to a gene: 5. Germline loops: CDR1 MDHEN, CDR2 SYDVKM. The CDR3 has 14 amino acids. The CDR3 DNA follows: TGTGCCAGCAGTTTGGGGACAGGGGTCATCGAGCAGTACTTC. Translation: CASSLGTGVIEQYF.

The CDR3 region is CASSLGLSGRTNEQYF. The CDR3 DNA reads TGCGCCAGCAGCTTGGGGTTGAGCGGGAGAACTAACGAGCAGTACTTC. The chain joins TRBV5-1 to TRBJ2-7, with 8 bases matching TRBD2. CDR1 is SGHRS and CDR2 is YFSETQ in the germline V gene. The length of the CDR3 is 16 residues. V shed 0 bases, J shed 5 bases, and the junction held 10 bases outside the gene matches.

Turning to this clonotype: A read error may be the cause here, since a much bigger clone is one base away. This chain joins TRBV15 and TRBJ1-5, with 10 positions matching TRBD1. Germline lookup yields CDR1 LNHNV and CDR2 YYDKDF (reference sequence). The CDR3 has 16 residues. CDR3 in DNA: TGTACCACCAGCAGAGATCGGGGACAGGGGAATCAGCCCCAGCATTTT. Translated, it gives CTTSRDRGQGNQPQHF.

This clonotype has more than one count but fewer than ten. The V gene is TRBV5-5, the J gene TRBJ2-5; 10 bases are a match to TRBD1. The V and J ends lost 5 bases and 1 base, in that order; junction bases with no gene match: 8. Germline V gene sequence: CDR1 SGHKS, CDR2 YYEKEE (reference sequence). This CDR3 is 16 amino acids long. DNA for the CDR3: TGTGCCAGCAGTTTTGACAGGGGGCTCTTCCAAGAGACCCAGTACTTC. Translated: CASSFDRGLFQETQYF.

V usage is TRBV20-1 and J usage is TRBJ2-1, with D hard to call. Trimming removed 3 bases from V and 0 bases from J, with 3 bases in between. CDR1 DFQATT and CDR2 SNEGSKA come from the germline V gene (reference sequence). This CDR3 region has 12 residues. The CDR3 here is CSARHSYNEQFF. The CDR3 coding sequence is TGCAGTGCTAGGCACTCCTACAATGAGCAGTTCTTC.

CDR3 DNA sequence: TGTGCCTCCAGGGGGGGGGAGGAAAAACTGTTTTTT. Amino acids: CASRGGEEKLFF. The J gene is TRBJ1-4, the V gene TRBV10-3; TRBD1 matches 7 bases. Germline CDR1 ENHRY, CDR2 SYGVKD. Trimming at V came to 11 bases and at J to 8 bases, leaving 8 bases not matched to a gene. The CDR3 totals 12 residues.

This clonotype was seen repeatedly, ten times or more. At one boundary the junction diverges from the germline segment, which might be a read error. The CDR3 DNA sequence: TGTGCCAGCAGTTCACCACAGGGGCTGCCTTCCCAATTT. Its translation: CASSSPQGLPSQF. The rearrangement uses TRBV28 and TRBJ1-6; TRBD1 aligns across 7 bases. Germline CDR1 MDHEN, CDR2 SYDVKM. CDR3 length equals 13 residues.

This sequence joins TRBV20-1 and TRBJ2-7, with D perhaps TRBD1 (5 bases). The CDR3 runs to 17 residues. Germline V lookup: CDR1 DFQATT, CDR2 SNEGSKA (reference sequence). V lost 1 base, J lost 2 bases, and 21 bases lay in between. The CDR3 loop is CSARGVDTRFETYEQYF. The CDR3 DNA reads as TGCAGTGCTAGAGGGGTGGACACTCGTTTTGAAACCTACGAGCAGTACTTC.

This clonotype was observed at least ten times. This chain's CDR3 is CASSPRTGRQETQYF. The CDR3 coding sequence is TGTGCCAGCTCACCCAGGACAGGTCGACAAGAGACCCAGTACTTC. The genes are TRBV18 and TRBJ2-5, with TRBD1 identical over 7 bases. Germline V lookup: CDR1 KGHSH, CDR2 LQKENI. V was pared by 3 bases and J by 2 bases, with 6 bases of the junction left unmatched. The CDR3 runs 15 residues.

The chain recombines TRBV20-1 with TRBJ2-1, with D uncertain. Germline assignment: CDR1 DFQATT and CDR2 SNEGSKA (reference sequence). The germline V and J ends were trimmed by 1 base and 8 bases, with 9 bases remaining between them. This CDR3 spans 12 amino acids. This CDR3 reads CSARVGLDEQFF. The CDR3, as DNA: TGCAGTGCTAGAGTTGGGTTGGATGAGCAGTTCTTC.

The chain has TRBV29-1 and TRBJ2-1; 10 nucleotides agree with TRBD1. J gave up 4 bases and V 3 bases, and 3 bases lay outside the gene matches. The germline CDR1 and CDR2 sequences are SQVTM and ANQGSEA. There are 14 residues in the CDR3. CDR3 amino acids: CSVDGTGVYNEQFF. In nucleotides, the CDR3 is TGCAGCGTTGATGGGACAGGGGTTTACAATGAGCAGTTCTTC.

The CDR3 DNA follows: TGCAGTGCTAGAGATGTGCGGGAGGGTCTATATGAGCAGTTCTTC. This codes for CSARDVREGLYEQFF. This chain uses TRBV20-1 with TRBJ2-1; TRBD2 matches 9 bases. The CDR3 loop spans 15 amino acids. Looked up from germline, CDR1 is DFQATT and CDR2 is SNEGSKA (reference sequence). V trimming: 0 bases; J trimming: 8 bases; junction bases outside the gene matches: 8.

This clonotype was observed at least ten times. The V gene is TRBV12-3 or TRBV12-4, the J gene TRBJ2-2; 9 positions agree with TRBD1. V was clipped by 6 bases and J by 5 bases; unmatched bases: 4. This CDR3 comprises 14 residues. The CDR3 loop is CASRTGQGTGELFF. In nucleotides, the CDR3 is TGTGCCAGCAGAACGGGACAGGGAACCGGGGAGCTGTTTTTT.

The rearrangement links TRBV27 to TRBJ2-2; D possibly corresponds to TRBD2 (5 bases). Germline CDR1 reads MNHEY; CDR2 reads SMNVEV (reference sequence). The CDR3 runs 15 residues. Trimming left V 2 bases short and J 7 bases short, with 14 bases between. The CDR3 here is CASSLLTRSVGELFF. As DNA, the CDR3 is TGTGCCAGCAGTTTACTCACTAGATCGGTCGGGGAGCTGTTTTTT.

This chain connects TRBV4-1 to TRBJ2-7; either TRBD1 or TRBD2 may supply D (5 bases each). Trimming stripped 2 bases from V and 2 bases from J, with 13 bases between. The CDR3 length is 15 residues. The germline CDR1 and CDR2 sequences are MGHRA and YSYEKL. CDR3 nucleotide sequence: TGCGCCAGCAGCCAAACCCGGGACGGACCCTACGAGCAGTACTTC. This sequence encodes CASSQTRDGPYEQYF.

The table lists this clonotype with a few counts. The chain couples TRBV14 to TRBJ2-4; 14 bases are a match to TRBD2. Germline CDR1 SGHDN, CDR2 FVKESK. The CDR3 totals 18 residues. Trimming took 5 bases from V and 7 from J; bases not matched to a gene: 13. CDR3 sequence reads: CASSEGLAGGYGGNIQYF. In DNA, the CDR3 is TGTGCCAGCAGCGAAGGACTAGCGGGAGGCTACGGCGGGAACATTCAGTACTTC.

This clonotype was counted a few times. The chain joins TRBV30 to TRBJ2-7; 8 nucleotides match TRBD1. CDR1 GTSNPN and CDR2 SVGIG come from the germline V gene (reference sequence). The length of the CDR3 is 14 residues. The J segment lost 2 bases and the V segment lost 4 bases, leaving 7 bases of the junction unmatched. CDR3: CAWTRDRIAYEQYF. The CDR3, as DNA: TGTGCCTGGACAAGGGACAGGATAGCCTACGAGCAGTACTTC.

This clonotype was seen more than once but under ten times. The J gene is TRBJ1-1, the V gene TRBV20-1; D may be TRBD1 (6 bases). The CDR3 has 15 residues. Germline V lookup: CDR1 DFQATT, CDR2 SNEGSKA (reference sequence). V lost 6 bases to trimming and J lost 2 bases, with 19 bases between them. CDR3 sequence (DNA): TGCAGTGCGGAAAAGTTTGGGACACAAAACACTGAAGCTTTCTTT. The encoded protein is CSAEKFGTQNTEAFF.

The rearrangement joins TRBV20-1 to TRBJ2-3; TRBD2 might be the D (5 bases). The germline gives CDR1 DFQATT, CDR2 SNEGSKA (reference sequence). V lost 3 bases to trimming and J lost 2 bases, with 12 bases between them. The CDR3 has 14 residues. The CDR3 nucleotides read TGCAGTGCTAGCCGAACTAGGATCACAGATACGCAGTATTTT. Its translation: CSASRTRITDTQYF.

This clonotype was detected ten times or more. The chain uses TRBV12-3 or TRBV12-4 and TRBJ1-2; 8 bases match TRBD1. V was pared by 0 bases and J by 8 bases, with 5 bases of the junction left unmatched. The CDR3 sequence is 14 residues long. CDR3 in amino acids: CASSLALTGGGYTF. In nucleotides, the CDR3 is TGTGCCAGCAGTTTAGCGTTAACAGGGGGAGGCTACACCTTC.

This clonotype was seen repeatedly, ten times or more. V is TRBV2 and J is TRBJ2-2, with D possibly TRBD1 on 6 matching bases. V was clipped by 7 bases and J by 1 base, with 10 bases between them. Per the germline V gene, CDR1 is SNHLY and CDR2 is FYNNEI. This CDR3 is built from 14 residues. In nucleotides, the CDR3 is TGTGCCAGCACTCGGACAGAGAACACCGGGGAGCTGTTTTTT. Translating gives CASTRTENTGELFF.